The rows below give T cell receptor beta chains drawn from one sample of a study of T cells in Graves' hyperthyroidism and ophthalmopathy. TCRdb independently ran MiXCR on the multiplex PCR reads; one entry per CDR3 protein. The table has 200,000 to 250,000 distinct CDR3 sequences, around a sixth seen once. Specimen: blood. The receptors were sampled from a woman aged 45-60 years with Graves' hyperthyroidism. Each CDR3 is given with its conserved first and last residue. D genes are given only for firm matches. The size field is filled for only some rows; it gives once, few, many or a size class.

D	V	J	size	CDR3	DNA
TRBD2	TRBV12-3/TRBV12-4	TRBJ2-1	NA	CASSLDETSGDPQYNEQFF	TGTGCCAGCAGTTTAGACGAGACTAGCGGGGACCCTCAGTACAATGAGCAGTTCTTC
NA	TRBV28	TRBJ2-7	many	CASSVPGGVSYEQYF	TGTGCCAGCAGTGTACCCGGGGGAGTCTCCTACGAGCAGTACTTC
TRBD2	TRBV7-3	TRBJ2-1	many	CASSLKASGRADEYNEQFF	TGTGCCAGCAGCTTAAAGGCTAGCGGGAGGGCCGATGAGTACAATGAGCAGTTCTTC
NA	TRBV6-6	TRBJ2-2	few	CASSYGQTTGELFF	TGTGCCAGCAGTTACGGGCAGACCACCGGGGAGCTGTTTTTT
NA	TRBV25-1	TRBJ1-1	many	CASSDGGHMNTEAFF	TGTGCCAGCAGTGACGGGGGGCACATGAACACTGAAGCTTTCTTT
NA	TRBV10-1	TRBJ2-5	NA	CASGNGETQYF	TGCGCCAGCGGCAACGGAGAGACCCAGTACTTC
TRBD1	TRBV12-3/TRBV12-4	TRBJ2-5	NA	CASRPTGGGETQYF	TGTGCCAGCAGACCGACAGGGGGGGGGGAGACCCAGTACTTC
NA	TRBV5-1	TRBJ1-2	NA	CASSLVVGGYGYTF	TGCGCCAGCAGCTTGGTGGTGGGAGGCTATGGCTACACCTTC
NA	TRBV5-1	TRBJ1-2	many	CASSPLGGANYGYTF	TGCGCCAGCAGCCCCCTTGGGGGTGCTAACTATGGCTACACCTTC
NA	TRBV11-2	TRBJ2-5	NA	CASSLNPMGNREPQYF	TGTGCCAGCAGCTTAAACCCCATGGGCAATCGGGAGCCCCAGTACTTC
NA	TRBV7-9	TRBJ1-5	NA	CASSFTDSNQPQHF	TGTGCCAGCAGCTTTACAGATAGCAATCAGCCCCAGCATTTT
TRBD1	TRBV27	TRBJ2-1	NA	CASSLPGQGSNEQFF	TGTGCCAGCAGTTTACCGGGACAGGGGAGCAATGAGCAGTTCTTC
NA	TRBV14	TRBJ1-1	many	CASSQVRGFTEAFF	TGTGCCAGCAGCCAAGTGAGGGGTTTCACTGAAGCTTTCTTT
TRBD2	TRBV7-6	TRBJ2-5	many	CASSHPTSAQETQYF	TGTGCCAGCAGCCACCCGACTAGCGCCCAAGAGACCCAGTACTTC
TRBD2	TRBV2	TRBJ2-1	once	CASSGSQAGVPNEQFF	TGTGCCAGCAGTGGGTCACAAGCGGGAGTGCCCAATGAGCAGTTCTTC
NA	TRBV12-3/TRBV12-4	TRBJ2-7	many	CASSLAYSYEQYF	TGTGCCAGCAGTCTAGCGTACTCCTACGAGCAGTACTTC
TRBD1	TRBV5-1	TRBJ1-1	NA	CASRDRDTKAFF	TGCGCCAGCAGGGACAGGGACACTAAAGCTTTCTTT
NA	TRBV10-3	TRBJ2-5	few	CAISEPTLQETQYF	TGTGCCATCAGTGAGCCTACCCTCCAAGAGACCCAGTACTTC
TRBD1	TRBV11-2	TRBJ2-7	many	CASSGTGSREQYF	TGTGCCAGCAGCGGGACAGGGAGTCGCGAGCAGTACTTC
TRBD2	TRBV10-3	TRBJ2-1	few	CATLDLIGTSGGGQENEQFF	TGTGCCACCCTGGACCTTATTGGGACTAGCGGAGGGGGACAGGAGAATGAGCAGTTCTTC
TRBD1	TRBV12-3/TRBV12-4	TRBJ1-5	NA	CASSLRTGVQPQHF	TGTGCCAGCAGTTTACGAACAGGGGTTCAGCCCCAGCATTTT
NA	TRBV12-3/TRBV12-4	TRBJ1-1	NA	CASSLLQRKRGTEAFF	TGTGCCAGCAGTTTACTGCAGAGGAAGAGGGGGACTGAAGCTTTCTTT
TRBD2	TRBV6-1	TRBJ2-7	NA	CASRPSSGARYEQYF	TGTGCCAGCAGGCCGTCTAGCGGGGCAAGGTACGAGCAGTACTTC
NA	TRBV5-6	TRBJ2-3	many	CASSTGSSTDTQYF	TGTGCCAGCAGCACTGGGTCGAGCACAGATACGCAGTATTTT
NA	TRBV27	TRBJ2-7	many	CASSLSQGYEQYF	TGTGCCAGCAGTTTAAGCCAGGGCTACGAGCAGTACTTC